These 24 T cell receptor beta chains originate from one sample sequenced in a study of blood T cell repertoires in COVID-19. Assay: immunoSEQ multiplex PCR; the TCRdb copy retains only in-frame clones and omits some. The sample includes about half a million clones, approximately 85% of them seen just once. The sequencing input was peripheral blood. These receptors were taken from a human donor in a cohort sampled during active COVID-19.

This chain joins TRBV25-1 and TRBJ2-1; possibly TRBD2 for D (6 bases). Trimming shortened V by 3 bases and J by 1 base, and 16 bases separated the two germline ends. The CDR3 extends over 17 amino acids. The germline CDR1 and CDR2 sequences are MGHDK and SYGVNS. The CDR3 protein is CASSDLTRPGSYNEQFF. CDR3 nucleotides: TGTGCCAGCAGTGATTTGACTAGGCCCGGGTCCTACAATGAGCAGTTCTTC.

The chain employs TRBV19 and TRBJ1-1; D is undetermined. Trimming took off 7 bases at V and 0 bases at J, with 15 bases between the two ends. Germline V gene data show CDR1 as LNHDA and CDR2 as SQIVND (reference sequence). This CDR3 spans 15 amino acids. In DNA, the CDR3 is TGTGCCAGTACGGGGAGGTACGGGGTGAACACTGAAGCTTTCTTT. Its translation is CASTGRYGVNTEAFF.

This CDR3 is CASTLGQPYGYTF. The CDR3 DNA is TGTGCCAGCACCTTGGGACAGCCCTATGGCTACACCTTC. This rearrangement joins TRBV28 to TRBJ1-2, with 7 positions matching TRBD1. The germline CDR1 and CDR2 sequences are MDHEN and SYDVKM. The CDR3 is made up of 13 amino acids. Germline trimming cut 7 bases from V and 4 bases from J; bases unmatched to any gene: 6.

The chain uses TRBV28 and TRBJ1-2; unclear D gene. Trimming took 2 bases from V and 7 from J, leaving 14 bases between them. Germline V CDR1 and CDR2: MDHEN, SYDVKM. CDR3 length equals 14 residues. The CDR3 protein is CASSLSAPRSGYTF. The CDR3 bases are TGTGCCAGCAGTTTAAGCGCCCCCCGAAGTGGCTACACCTTC.

The gene calls are TRBV5-5 and TRBJ2-3, with 10 bases identical to TRBD2. CDR3 length: 16 amino acids. The ends lost 5 bases at V and 2 bases at J; junction bases unmatched: 8. Germline CDR1 reads SGHKS; CDR2 reads YYEKEE (reference sequence). CDR3 coding DNA: TGTGCCAGCAGTCTAGCGGGAGTCTCCCTCACAGATACGCAGTATTTT. This codes for CASSLAGVSLTDTQYF.

The CDR3 spells CASSQVGTKGGYTF. The CDR3, as DNA: TGTGCCAGCAGCCAAGTTGGGACAAAAGGAGGCTACACCTTC. The V gene is TRBV14, the J gene TRBJ1-2, with D perhaps TRBD1 (6 bases). The CDR3 is made up of 14 amino acids. V shed 1 base and J shed 8 bases, with 14 bases lying between them. In germline, CDR1 is SGHDN, CDR2 FVKESK.

The CDR3 region is CASSPDRGLPPEAFF. The CDR3 coding sequence is TGTGCCAGCAGCCCCGACAGGGGGCTTCCCCCTGAAGCTTTCTTT. The rearrangement joins TRBV2 to TRBJ1-1, with 10 bases fitting TRBD1. Germline V gene sequence: CDR1 SNHLY, CDR2 FYNNEI. V dropped 6 bases and J dropped 6; count of bases not matched to a gene: 10. The CDR3 extends over 15 amino acids.

The rearrangement links TRBV19 to TRBJ2-7; D is ambiguous. The germline CDR1 and CDR2 sequences are LNHDA and SQIVND (reference sequence). CDR3 size: 14 residues. V was cut by 6 bases and J by 0 bases, with 12 bases left in between. The CDR3 is CASRRYHSSYEQYF. CDR3 sequence (DNA): TGTGCCAGTAGGAGGTACCATTCCTCCTACGAGCAGTACTTC.

The genes are TRBV11-2 and TRBJ2-5, with 8 bases fitting TRBD1. The germline gives CDR1 SGHAT, CDR2 FQNNGV. This CDR3 spans 13 amino acids. Trimming took 5 bases from V and 3 from J; bases not matched to a gene: 2. Here the CDR3 reads CASSPDREETQYF. Here the CDR3 DNA reads TGTGCCAGCAGCCCGGACAGGGAAGAGACCCAGTACTTC.

The gene calls are TRBV7-3 and TRBJ2-7; D may be TRBD2 (6 bases). V lost 2 bases and J 6 bases, leaving 14 bases between the germline ends. CDR1 is SGHTA, CDR2 FQGTGA, per germline. The CDR3 covers 14 residues. CDR3 bases: TGTGCCAGCAGCTTAGAGGGGACGGGGGTCGAGCAGTACTTC. The encoded protein is CASSLEGTGVEQYF.

V gene TRBV11-1 combines with J gene TRBJ2-7; 8 positions agree with TRBD1. CDR1 and CDR2 (germline): SGHAT, FQDESV (reference sequence). V gave up 5 bases and J gave up 6 bases; unmatched junction bases: 6. This CDR3 contains 13 residues. CDR3: CASSRTGYGEQYF. As DNA, the CDR3 is TGTGCCAGCAGCCGGACAGGGTACGGCGAGCAGTACTTC.

The chain combines TRBV19 with TRBJ2-7, with a weak D call TRBD1 (6 bases). The CDR3 is made up of 13 amino acids. CDR1 and CDR2 from the germline V gene are LNHDA and SQIVND (reference sequence). Trimming took off 6 bases at V and 5 bases at J, with 14 bases between the two ends. CDR3 nucleotides: TGTGCCAGTAGAGAAACAGGGAAAAACGAGCAGTACTTC. Encoded protein: CASRETGKNEQYF.

This chain connects TRBV28 to TRBJ2-1, with 8 bases that match TRBD1. Germline V lookup: CDR1 MDHEN, CDR2 SYDVKM. V shed 5 bases and J 2 bases; nucleotides not matched to a gene: 8. The CDR3 spans 16 residues. CDR3 DNA: TGTGCCAGCAGTCCAGCCGACAGGGGCCCCTACAATGAGCAGTTCTTC. It encodes CASSPADRGPYNEQFF.

J is TRBJ2-5 and V is TRBV7-9; 11 bases are a match to TRBD2. With 5 bases clipped from V and 2 bases from J, the junction kept 4 bases outside the gene matches. CDR3 length: 15 amino acids. CDR1 and CDR2 (germline): SEHNR, FQNEAQ (reference sequence). CDR3 DNA: TGTGCCAGCAGCCTTAGCGGGAGGGCGCAAGAGACCCAGTACTTC. Its protein product is CASSLSGRAQETQYF. Using reference TRBV7-9 and TRBJ2-5 for the parts outside the CDR3, the full variable domain is DTGVSQNPRHKITKRGQNVTFRCDPISEHNRLYWYRQTLGQGPEFLTYFQNEAQLEKSRLLSDRFSAERPKGSFSTLEIQRTEQGDSAMYLCASSLSGRAQETQYFGPGTRLLVL.

The rearrangement joins TRBV7-2 to TRBJ2-1, with 11 bases fitting TRBD1. Germline V gene lookup returns CDR1 SGHTA and CDR2 FQGNSA. J was trimmed by 9 bases and V by 3 bases; bases with no gene match: 10. The CDR3 has 16 residues. CDR3 DNA sequence: TGTGCCAGCAGCTTCCTCCGTGGACAGGGGGCGGGTGAGCAGTTCTTC. Amino acid sequence: CASSFLRGQGAGEQFF.

This clone was observed a handful of times. The chain uses TRBV5-4 and TRBJ2-7, with 15 bases lining up with TRBD2. The CDR3 loop spans 17 amino acids. Germline V gene data show CDR1 as SGHNT and CDR2 as YYREEE (reference sequence). J was trimmed by 1 base and V by 3 bases; bases with no gene match: 5. The CDR3 here is CASSYGLAGGISYEQYF. The CDR3 region has the DNA TGTGCCAGCAGCTATGGACTAGCGGGAGGGATTTCCTACGAGCAGTACTTC.

The chain is built from TRBV14 and TRBJ1-2, with 9 positions matching TRBD1. Germline V CDR1 and CDR2: SGHDN, FVKESK. The CDR3 runs to 17 residues. J was trimmed by 5 bases and V by 3 bases; bases with no gene match: 13. CDR3 amino acids: CASSQLLRDREDYGYTF. The CDR3 region has the DNA TGTGCCAGCAGCCAGCTTCTGAGGGACAGGGAAGATTATGGCTACACCTTC.

This chain joins TRBV28 and TRBJ1-3; possibly TRBD1 for D (5 bases). The germline gives CDR1 MDHEN, CDR2 SYDVKM. The CDR3 is 14 residues long. Trimming cost V 3 bases and J 6 bases, with 12 bases left between them. CDR3 loop: CASSFGQGTNTIYF. CDR3 sequence (DNA): TGTGCCAGCAGTTTTGGGCAGGGTACAAACACCATATATTTT.

The gene calls are TRBV5-1 and TRBJ2-1; the D gene is possibly TRBD2 (5 bases). CDR3 length: 14 residues. V was clipped by 1 base and J by 9 bases, with 14 bases between them. Germline values: CDR1 SGHRS, CDR2 YFSETQ. DNA for the CDR3: TGCGCCAGCAGCTTGAACCCTACTGGAGGTGAGCAGTTCTTC. Translation: CASSLNPTGGEQFF.

The genes are TRBV7-9 and TRBJ1-6; 9 nucleotides match TRBD1. CDR1 and CDR2 (germline): SEHNR, FQNEAQ (reference sequence). V trimming: 5 bases; J trimming: 10 bases; junction bases outside the gene matches: 6. The CDR3 totals 14 residues. The CDR3 nucleotides are TGTGCCAGCAGCCTGGGACAGGGACGCTCACCCCTCCACTTT. It codes for CASSLGQGRSPLHF. The complete variable domain, with remaining parts taken from reference TRBV7-9 and TRBJ1-6, reads DTGVSQNPRHKITKRGQNVTFRCDPISEHNRLYWYRQTLGQGPEFLTYFQNEAQLEKSRLLSDRFSAERPKGSFSTLEIQRTEQGDSAMYLCASSLGQGRSPLHFGNGTRLTVT.

V and J are TRBV18 and TRBJ1-5; a weak D match, TRBD1 (5 bases). V was trimmed by 3 bases and J by 2 bases, leaving 11 bases between them. The germline CDR1 and CDR2 sequences are KGHSH and LQKENI. The CDR3 is 15 amino acids. This chain's CDR3 is CASSPLDTGNQPQHF. The CDR3 DNA reads TGTGCCAGCTCACCCTTGGACACGGGCAATCAGCCCCAGCATTTT. Drawing the rest from reference TRBV18 and TRBJ1-5, the complete variable domain is NAGVMQNPRHLVRRRGQEARLRCSPMKGHSHVYWYRQLPEEGLKFMVYLQKENIIDESGMPKERFSAEFPKEGPSILRIQQVVRGDSAAYFCASSPLDTGNQPQHFGDGTRLSIL.

The V call is TRBV2, the J call TRBJ1-1; 9 positions match TRBD1. The CDR3 contains 14 residues. Trimming took 6 bases from V and 3 from J; bases not matched to a gene: 5. Germline V gene data show CDR1 as SNHLY and CDR2 as FYNNEI. CDR3 amino acids: CASSRGQGHTEAFF. In DNA, the CDR3 is TGTGCCAGCAGCAGGGGACAGGGCCACACTGAAGCTTTCTTT.

The chain employs TRBV5-4 and TRBJ2-7; the match to TRBD1 covers 7 bases. This CDR3 is built from 15 residues. Germline trimming cut 3 bases from V and 4 bases from J; bases unmatched to any gene: 10. Germline V gene sequence: CDR1 SGHNT, CDR2 YYREEE (reference sequence). The CDR3 reads CASSSPKDRDYEQYF. The CDR3 nucleotides are TGTGCCAGCAGCTCTCCTAAAGACAGGGATTACGAGCAGTACTTC.

The V gene is TRBV7-8, the J gene TRBJ2-1; a possible D gene is TRBD2 (6 bases). V was pared by 9 bases and J by 6 bases, with 15 bases between. The CDR3 totals 13 residues. Germline V gene data show CDR1 as SGHVS and CDR2 as FQNEAQ. CDR3 sequence reads: CASTGDTFNEQFF. CDR3 DNA: TGTGCCAGTACGGGAGATACGTTCAATGAGCAGTTCTTC.